This T cell receptor (beta chain) originates from a study of chemoradiotherapy in HPV16-positive cancers. Turning to the study itself: A couple of HPV16-positive patients' cells yielded candidate HPV-specific clones and common motifs.

Trimming removed 5 bases from V and 7 bases from J; junction bases left unmatched: 10. CDR3 length equals 15 residues. In germline, CDR1 is SNHLY, CDR2 FYNNEI. With respect to this clone: Its antigen is not identified.

Measured with immunoSEQ multiplex PCR; TCRdb has only the in-frame clones, and not every one. The table lists tens of thousands of clones, 91% of them singletons. Study-wide results and caveats: HPV-specific T cells were functionally defined from only a couple of HPV16-positive patients.

The material sequenced was blood, taken from a patient who underwent chemoradiotherapy. The gene calls are TRBV2 and TRBJ1-5; 8 nucleotides agree with TRBD1. The receptor was isolated from a human donor with HPV-associated anogenital cancer. CDR3 residues: CASSTDRGERQPQHF. The CDR3 region has the DNA TGTGCCAGCAGTACAGACAGGGGCGAGAGGCAGCCCCAGCATTTT.